This T cell receptor (beta chain) stems from a study of cytomegalovirus exposure and HLA in healthy donors. The ends were cut back, 2 bases at V and 5 bases at J, with 10 bases in the middle. The CDR3 extends over 13 amino acids. Germline assignment: CDR1 PRHDT and CDR2 FYEKMQ (reference sequence). Both 60 Vbeta primers and 13 Jbeta primers went into the PCR. Sequenced by immunoSEQ multiplex PCR; TCRdb stores in-frame clones only, minus some. The sample records 130,000 or so clones, 81% being singletons. The sequence was obtained from a man between 18 and 29 years old in good health and CMV-seronegative. Source material: PBMCs. The V and J genes are TRBV13 and TRBJ2-7; D uncertain. The CDR3 here is CASSLRFEDEQYF. The CDR3 DNA is TGTGCCAGCAGCTTAAGGTTTGAGGACGAGCAGTACTTC.